Listed below are T cell receptor beta chains from one sample, sequenced in a study of shared clonotypes between healthy human individuals. Profiled with immunoSEQ multiplex PCR; TCRdb holds only in-frame clones, not every one. The sample yields some 1,400,000 clones, around 95% seen once. The sequencing input was naive CD4+ T cells sorted from blood. The origin of the receptors is a man aged 30-40 years in good health. The CDR3 runs from the conserved cysteine through the conserved F or W.

TRBV7-6	TRBJ2-5	CASSSLAGVGETQYF
TRBV5-1	TRBJ1-1	CASSFQAENTEAFF
TRBV5-6	TRBJ2-7	CASSRSGTGLYEQYF
TRBV7-9	TRBJ2-1	CASSPGGNEQFF
TRBV27	TRBJ2-3	CASSYLSFSERTDTQYF
TRBV5-1	TRBJ1-1	CASSWEAITEAFF
TRBV18	TRBJ2-1	CASSPGGTTTYNEQFF
TRBV10-3	TRBJ2-2	CAISGTGSGNTGELFF
TRBV18	TRBJ2-7	CASGQSSYEQYF
TRBV30	TRBJ2-1	CALAGGGLFF
TRBV6-5	TRBJ2-7	CASSPRSGEQYF
TRBV12-5	TRBJ1-5	CASGLAPITQNWGASQPQHF
TRBV28	TRBJ1-1	CASRHTGTGGTEAFF
TRBV5-1	TRBJ2-5	CASSPGQRAETQYF
TRBV18	TRBJ2-7	CASSVRDGEQYF
TRBV5-1	TRBJ2-1	CASSLVGRSSYNEQFF
TRBV27	TRBJ2-5	CASSSWTSGGGETQYF
TRBV5-1	TRBJ2-6	CASSKDRVFGANVLTF
TRBV5-1	TRBJ2-1	CASSQLRSNYNEQFF
TRBV15	TRBJ2-7	CATSRVHGVGEQYF
TRBV28	TRBJ2-2	CASSHAGTRDTGELFF
TRBV5-4	TRBJ2-1	CASSSGLVRNEQFF
TRBV7-9	TRBJ2-3	CASSYTDTQYF
TRBV4-2	TRBJ2-7	CASSPGQGDEQYF
TRBV10-1	TRBJ2-7	CASSETSHLAGGIYEQYF
TRBV11-3	TRBJ2-4	CASEGGLAKNIQYF
TRBV7-2	TRBJ2-1	CASSFLAGVYNEQFF
TRBV27	TRBJ2-3	CASSLRVTSGSADTQYF
TRBV18	TRBJ1-4	CASSPPGQSNEKLFF
TRBV20-1	TRBJ1-1	CSAEEVLGAFF
TRBV6-4	TRBJ2-2	CASSDFTGELFF
TRBV5-4	TRBJ1-2	CASSLVGVSGGYTF
TRBV28	TRBJ2-7	CASRPSGSSYEQYF
TRBV28	TRBJ1-5	CASSSIRNGQPQHF
TRBV6-4	TRBJ2-3	CASSVLAGADTQYF
TRBV10-3	TRBJ2-7	CAISGTSGREFLGEQYF
TRBV5-1	TRBJ2-3	CASSLERVTDTQYF
TRBV7-9	TRBJ1-4	CASSPGGSRSEKLFF
TRBV11-2	TRBJ2-2	CASSLIRFAINTGELFF
TRBV7-2	TRBJ1-1	CASSLGGGGTEAFF
TRBV30	TRBJ2-5	CAWGQKGGIQETQYF
TRBV2	TRBJ1-2	CASAQRGNYGYTF
TRBV10-2	TRBJ2-7	CASSEIAAYEQYF
TRBV28	TRBJ2-7	CASRPQGQGMYEQYF
TRBV9	TRBJ2-1	CASSVGPRIANDEQFF
TRBV6-5	TRBJ2-7	CASSYWFGSEQYF
TRBV4-3	TRBJ1-1	CASSQVITMNTEAFF
TRBV7-9	TRBJ2-5	CASSLQRYQETQYF
TRBV18	TRBJ1-5	CASSPRNRDSNQPQHF
TRBV5-4	TRBJ1-1	CASSVGGAVENTEAFF
TRBV4-2	TRBJ1-3	CASSQDLAGSTGNTIYF
TRBV5-6	TRBJ2-1	CASSLDVGRATNEQFF
TRBV6-1	TRBJ1-4	CASSDLPEKLFF
TRBV7-9	TRBJ1-4	CASSHDRSATNEKLFF
TRBV7-2	TRBJ2-5	CASSSGAGETQYF
TRBV18	TRBJ2-3	CASSPYTGTDTDTQYF
TRBV6-5	TRBJ2-3	CASSQTRGAQYF
TRBV4-2	TRBJ1-3	CASSQDIGGYNTIYF
TRBV6-5	TRBJ2-1	CASSYYPVTYNEQFF